This record covers a single T cell receptor (beta chain). This entry is derived from a study of blood T cell repertoires in COVID-19. CDR3 length: 17 residues. Losses at the gene ends were 0 bases for V and 7 bases for J; bases not matched to a gene: 10. The V gene's germline CDR1 is LGHNA and CDR2 YSLEER. Using immunoSEQ multiplex PCR, the repertoire was profiled, and TCRdb retains in-frame clones only, with some absent. The repertoire has under 150,000 clones, 90% of them found once; the top ten carry under 2%. This TCR came from a human donor with active COVID-19. The donor label of this sample is uncertain. The chain couples TRBV4-3 to TRBJ2-2, with TRBD2 matching 8 bases. The sample was peripheral blood. CDR3 in amino acids: CASSQELHGGAVGELFF. The CDR3, as DNA: TGCGCCAGCAGCCAAGAACTCCACGGGGGGGCCGTCGGGGAGCTGTTTTTT.